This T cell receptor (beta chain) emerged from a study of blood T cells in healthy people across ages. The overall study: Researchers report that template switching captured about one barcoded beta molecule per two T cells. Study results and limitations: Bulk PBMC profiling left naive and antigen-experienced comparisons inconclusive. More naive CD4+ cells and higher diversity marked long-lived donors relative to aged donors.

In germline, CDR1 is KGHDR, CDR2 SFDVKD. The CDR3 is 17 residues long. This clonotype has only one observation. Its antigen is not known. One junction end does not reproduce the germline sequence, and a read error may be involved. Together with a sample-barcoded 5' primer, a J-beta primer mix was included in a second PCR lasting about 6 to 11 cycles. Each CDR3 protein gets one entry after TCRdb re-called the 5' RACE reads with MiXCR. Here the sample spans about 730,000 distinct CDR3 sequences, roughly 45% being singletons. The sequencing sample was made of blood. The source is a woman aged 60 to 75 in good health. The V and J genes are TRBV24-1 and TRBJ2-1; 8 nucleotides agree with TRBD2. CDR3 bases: TGTGCCACCAGTGATTCAACAGGACTAGCATCCTACAATGAGCAGTACTTT. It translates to CATSDSTGLASYNEQYF.